This T cell receptor beta chain was identified in a study of blood T cell repertoires in COVID-19. Study-wide context: Sites in the United States, Italy and Spain provided acute and convalescent COVID-19 samples. From T cells, B-cell-depleted T cells, or PBMCs came the material, which was cDNA or gDNA.

Germline CDR1 MNHEY, CDR2 SVGAGI. The ends were cut back, 2 bases at V and 0 bases at J, with 13 bases in the middle. The CDR3 has 16 amino acids. Authors' methods: Nucleated cell counts were estimated from reference gene primer amplification. Some clones are missing from TCRdb's copy, which holds only in-frame ones; the method was immunoSEQ multiplex PCR. The V and J calls and clone size are taken from that table; D and trimming were inferred from the DNA. The repertoire consists of around 35,000 clones, with about 88% occurring once and the leading ten covering 62%. This chain joins TRBV6-5 and TRBJ1-1; D ambiguous. The sample consisted of peripheral blood. The source of this sequence is a man in his 70s with acute or convalescent COVID-19. The CDR3 spells CASSYQLARLNTEAFF. In nucleotides, the CDR3 is TGTGCCAGCAGTTACCAATTGGCCAGATTGAACACTGAAGCTTTCTTT.